This T cell receptor beta chain stems from a study of T cells after yellow fever vaccination. Per the germline V gene, CDR1 is SGDLS and CDR2 is YYNGEE. The CDR3 covers 13 residues. V gave up 4 bases and J gave up 4 bases, with 9 bases separating them. TCRdb re-derived calls from the 5' RACE reads in MiXCR, one entry per CDR3 protein. The table has 200,000 to 300,000 distinct CDR3 sequences, 6% to 8% seen once. This clonotype was observed a few times. The receptor comes from a man in his thirties or forties who received the YFV17D yellow fever vaccine. The chain couples TRBV9 to TRBJ2-1; TRBD2 is a possible D gene (5 bases). Specimen: CD4+ T cells sorted from PBMCs, collected on the day of the yellow fever booster vaccination. Here the CDR3 DNA reads TGTGCCAGCAGCCCCGACTATTACAATGAGCAGTTCTTC. Amino acids: CASSPDYYNEQFF.